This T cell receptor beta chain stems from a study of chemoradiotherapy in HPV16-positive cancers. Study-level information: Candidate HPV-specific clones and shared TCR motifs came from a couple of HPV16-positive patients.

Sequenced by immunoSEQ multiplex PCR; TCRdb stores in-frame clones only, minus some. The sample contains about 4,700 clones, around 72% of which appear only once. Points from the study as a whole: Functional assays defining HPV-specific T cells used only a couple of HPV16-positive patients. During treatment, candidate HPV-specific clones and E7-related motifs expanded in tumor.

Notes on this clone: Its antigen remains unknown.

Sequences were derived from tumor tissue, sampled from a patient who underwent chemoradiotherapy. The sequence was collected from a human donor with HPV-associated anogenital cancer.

For the CDR3, the DNA is TGTGCTAGTGGACTGGGACAGATGAACACTGAAGCTTTCTTT. Protein sequence: CASGLGQMNTEAFF. The chain links TRBV12-5 to TRBJ1-1; 7 nucleotides agree with TRBD1. Trimming cost V 6 bases and J 0 bases; bases outside gene matches: 4. From germline, CDR1 is LGHNT and CDR2 FRNRAP. CDR3 length: 14 amino acids.